These T cell receptor beta chains were read from a single sample in a study of PD-1 blockade in classical Hodgkin lymphoma. This table comes from immunoSEQ multiplex PCR, and its TCRdb copy is limited to in-frame clones, with some not included. The profile shows nearly 55,000 clones, around 85% of them singletons. The sample consisted of peripheral blood mononuclear cells (PBMCs), taken at baseline. Source of these receptors: a human donor with classical Hodgkin lymphoma. Both conserved end residues are part of each CDR3. Each record gives: J gene, CDR3 length, clone size, D gene, V gene, CDR3 DNA, CDR3 protein. D genes are given only for firm matches. Clone size is not always given. Where it is, it says once, few, many or a class for expanded clones.

j_gene: TRBJ2-1; len: 15; abundance: .; d_gene: TRBD2; v_gene: TRBV7-3; CDR3nt: TGTGCCAGCAGCCTAGGAAGCGGGAGGGCCGTTGAGCAGTTCTTC; CDR3aa: CASSLGSGRAVEQFF
j_gene: TRBJ1-6; len: 13; abundance: few; d_gene: .; v_gene: TRBV14; CDR3nt: TGTGCCAGCAGCCAGGGGGGGAATGCGGCCCTCCACTTT; CDR3aa: CASSQGGNAALHF
j_gene: TRBJ1-2; len: 13; abundance: .; d_gene: .; v_gene: TRBV18; CDR3nt: TGTGCCAGCTCCTACGACAAGAGCTATGGCTACACCTTC; CDR3aa: CASSYDKSYGYTF
j_gene: TRBJ1-5; len: 16; abundance: .; d_gene: .; v_gene: TRBV7-6; CDR3nt: TGTGCCAGCAGCTTCTTTTCCGGGAGCCGTAATCAGCCCCAGCATTTT; CDR3aa: CASSFFSGSRNQPQHF
j_gene: TRBJ2-7; len: 13; abundance: .; d_gene: TRBD2; v_gene: TRBV5-1; CDR3nt: TGCGCCAGCAGCTTGGCTGCGGGAGGCGAGCAGTACTTC; CDR3aa: CASSLAAGGEQYF
j_gene: TRBJ2-5; len: 14; abundance: .; d_gene: TRBD1; v_gene: TRBV7-9; CDR3nt: TGTGCCAGCAGCCTCCGGACAGGGCTGGAGACCCAGTACTTC; CDR3aa: CASSLRTGLETQYF
j_gene: TRBJ2-3; len: 15; abundance: .; d_gene: TRBD1; v_gene: TRBV29-1; CDR3nt: TGCAGCGCCATAGCCATGGGACAGGGCACAGATACGCAGTATTTT; CDR3aa: CSAIAMGQGTDTQYF
j_gene: TRBJ2-7; len: 14; abundance: once; d_gene: TRBD2; v_gene: TRBV2; CDR3nt: TGTGCCAGCAGTGATGTACTAGCGGGAGCTGAGGGGTACTTC; CDR3aa: CASSDVLAGAEGYF
j_gene: TRBJ2-6; len: 18; abundance: .; d_gene: TRBD2; v_gene: TRBV10-3; CDR3nt: TGTGCCATCAGTGGACTAGCGGGAGGCTGGGGAGGGGCCAACGTCCTGACTTTC; CDR3aa: CAISGLAGGWGGANVLTF
j_gene: TRBJ1-1; len: 14; abundance: few; d_gene: TRBD1; v_gene: TRBV16; CDR3nt: TGTGCCAGCAGCCTCGACAGGGGATACACTGAAGCTTTCTTT; CDR3aa: CASSLDRGYTEAFF
j_gene: TRBJ1-4; len: 12; abundance: .; d_gene: .; v_gene: TRBV30; CDR3nt: TGTGCCTTGGGGGGAGTCGAAGAAAAACTGTTTTTT; CDR3aa: CALGGVEEKLFF
j_gene: TRBJ2-2; len: 16; abundance: .; d_gene: .; v_gene: TRBV4-3; CDR3nt: TGCGCCAGCAGCCAAGATTCCACACTTAACACCGGGGAGCTGTTTTTT; CDR3aa: CASSQDSTLNTGELFF
j_gene: TRBJ1-1; len: 15; abundance: .; d_gene: TRBD1; v_gene: TRBV7-9; CDR3nt: TGTGCCAGCAGCCCCTGGGACAGGGCCCGGACTGAAGCTTTCTTT; CDR3aa: CASSPWDRARTEAFF
j_gene: TRBJ2-1; len: 12; abundance: .; d_gene: .; v_gene: TRBV2; CDR3nt: TGTGCCAGCCGCCTAGCAGGGAAGGGGCAGTTCTTC; CDR3aa: CASRLAGKGQFF
j_gene: TRBJ2-2; len: 14; abundance: .; d_gene: .; v_gene: TRBV19; CDR3nt: TGTGCCAGTAGTCGACTGCCTCGGGACGGGGAGCTGTTTTTT; CDR3aa: CASSRLPRDGELFF
j_gene: TRBJ2-1; len: 17; abundance: .; d_gene: TRBD2; v_gene: TRBV11-2; CDR3nt: TGTGCCAGCAGCGACCCGTGGGCTAGCGGGAGGTACAATGAGCAGTTCTTC; CDR3aa: CASSDPWASGRYNEQFF
j_gene: TRBJ1-5; len: 15; abundance: .; d_gene: .; v_gene: TRBV6-4; CDR3nt: TGTGCCAGCAGTGACGACGGGGTCCTTAGGCAGCCCCAGCATTTT; CDR3aa: CASSDDGVLRQPQHF
j_gene: TRBJ2-5; len: 13; abundance: .; d_gene: TRBD2; v_gene: TRBV11-2; CDR3nt: TGTGCCAGCCTAGCGGGAGCTCAAGAGACCCAGTACTTC; CDR3aa: CASLAGAQETQYF
j_gene: TRBJ2-7; len: 16; abundance: .; d_gene: .; v_gene: TRBV5-1; CDR3nt: TGCGCCAGCAGCTTGGTGCGGGGGACAGGTCCCGACGAGCAGTACTTC; CDR3aa: CASSLVRGTGPDEQYF
j_gene: TRBJ2-2; len: 14; abundance: .; d_gene: .; v_gene: TRBV11-3; CDR3nt: TGTGCCAGCAGCCAAACAGGGATCACCGGGGAGCTGTTTTTT; CDR3aa: CASSQTGITGELFF
j_gene: TRBJ1-1; len: 15; abundance: .; d_gene: TRBD1; v_gene: TRBV5-6; CDR3nt: TGTGCCAGCAGCTCAAGACCGGGACAGGACACTGAAGCTTTCTTT; CDR3aa: CASSSRPGQDTEAFF
j_gene: TRBJ2-5; len: 13; abundance: .; d_gene: .; v_gene: TRBV28; CDR3nt: TGTGCCAGCAGACCAGGACTTCGAGAGACCCAGTACTTC; CDR3aa: CASRPGLRETQYF
j_gene: TRBJ2-7; len: 13; abundance: .; d_gene: .; v_gene: TRBV6-5; CDR3nt: TGTGCCAGCAGTTACGAACCATCCTACGAGCAGTACTTC; CDR3aa: CASSYEPSYEQYF
j_gene: TRBJ1-5; len: 16; abundance: .; d_gene: TRBD1; v_gene: TRBV19; CDR3nt: TGTGCCAGTAGTATATTCGGAGGACAGGCGAATCAGCCCCAGCATTTT; CDR3aa: CASSIFGGQANQPQHF
j_gene: TRBJ2-5; len: 14; abundance: once; d_gene: TRBD1; v_gene: TRBV11-3; CDR3nt: TGTGCCAGCAGCTCATTGACAGGGGAAGAGACCCAGTACTTC; CDR3aa: CASSSLTGEETQYF
j_gene: TRBJ1-5; len: 13; abundance: .; d_gene: .; v_gene: TRBV18; CDR3nt: TGTGCCAGCTCACCGAGGGGGGGTCAGCCCCAGCATTTT; CDR3aa: CASSPRGGQPQHF
j_gene: TRBJ1-4; len: 16; abundance: .; d_gene: .; v_gene: TRBV29-1; CDR3nt: TGCAGCGTTGAAGACCGGGACAATACGGCTAATGAAAAACTGTTTTTT; CDR3aa: CSVEDRDNTANEKLFF
j_gene: TRBJ1-2; len: 13; abundance: .; d_gene: .; v_gene: TRBV2; CDR3nt: TGTGCCAGCTACGATTGGACCGACTATGGCCACACCTTC; CDR3aa: CASYDWTDYGHTF
j_gene: TRBJ1-5; len: 13; abundance: few; d_gene: .; v_gene: TRBV4-3; CDR3nt: TGCGCCAGCAGCCAAGAGACACATCAGCCCCAGCATTTT; CDR3aa: CASSQETHQPQHF
j_gene: TRBJ2-1; len: 13; abundance: once; d_gene: .; v_gene: TRBV4-1; CDR3nt: TGCGCCAGCAGCCAAGGGACACCAGACGAGCAGTTCTTC; CDR3aa: CASSQGTPDEQFF
j_gene: TRBJ2-1; len: 17; abundance: .; d_gene: TRBD2; v_gene: TRBV10-3; CDR3nt: TGTGCCATCACGTCCACTAGCGGGAGCCCCTCTGCAGGGGAGCAGTTCTTC; CDR3aa: CAITSTSGSPSAGEQFF
j_gene: TRBJ2-2; len: 13; abundance: .; d_gene: .; v_gene: TRBV18; CDR3nt: TGTGCCAGCTCACCACGGGATGGCGGGGAGCTGTTTTTT; CDR3aa: CASSPRDGGELFF
j_gene: TRBJ2-7; len: 15; abundance: .; d_gene: .; v_gene: TRBV27; CDR3nt: TGTGCCAGCAGTCCTCCCACGGCAGTCCCCTACGAGCAGTACTTC; CDR3aa: CASSPPTAVPYEQYF
j_gene: TRBJ2-7; len: 14; abundance: .; d_gene: .; v_gene: TRBV12-5; CDR3nt: TGTGCTAGTGCCTTGGACAGTCCCGCCTACGAGCAGTACTTC; CDR3aa: CASALDSPAYEQYF
j_gene: TRBJ2-1; len: 15; abundance: .; d_gene: .; v_gene: TRBV27; CDR3nt: TGTGCCAGCACCCAAGGAACTCTCCGCGTCAATGAGCAGTTCTTC; CDR3aa: CASTQGTLRVNEQFF
j_gene: TRBJ1-3; len: 14; abundance: .; d_gene: .; v_gene: TRBV16; CDR3nt: TGTGCCAGCAGACTTCCGGGTCCCGGAAACACCATATATTTT; CDR3aa: CASRLPGPGNTIYF
j_gene: TRBJ1-5; len: 18; abundance: .; d_gene: .; v_gene: TRBV5-1; CDR3nt: TGCGCCAGCAGCTTGGCTCCCGTTGGACCCAGAGGCAATCAGCCCCAGCATTTT; CDR3aa: CASSLAPVGPRGNQPQHF
j_gene: TRBJ1-4; len: 14; abundance: .; d_gene: TRBD1; v_gene: TRBV7-9; CDR3nt: TGTGCCAGCAGCGGGACAGTAGAGGTCGAAAAACTGTTTTTT; CDR3aa: CASSGTVEVEKLFF
j_gene: TRBJ1-1; len: 16; abundance: once; d_gene: TRBD1; v_gene: TRBV29-1; CDR3nt: TGCAGCGTTGAGCGGGACAGGGCGAGGTTTGCCACTGAAGCTTTCTTT; CDR3aa: CSVERDRARFATEAFF
j_gene: TRBJ1-3; len: 15; abundance: .; d_gene: .; v_gene: TRBV30; CDR3nt: TGTGCCTGGAGTATCAGGTCCGTCTCTGGAAACACCATATATTTT; CDR3aa: CAWSIRSVSGNTIYF
j_gene: TRBJ1-1; len: 13; abundance: .; d_gene: .; v_gene: TRBV9; CDR3nt: TGTGCCAGCAGCTTAGGGGCAAACACTGAAGCTTTCTTT; CDR3aa: CASSLGANTEAFF
j_gene: TRBJ1-1; len: 14; abundance: .; d_gene: .; v_gene: TRBV2; CDR3nt: TGTGCCAGCAGCCTCGGACGGCTGAACACTGAAGCTTTCTTT; CDR3aa: CASSLGRLNTEAFF
j_gene: TRBJ2-5; len: 13; abundance: .; d_gene: .; v_gene: TRBV5-5; CDR3nt: TGTGCCAGCAGGACTGGGGGCCAAGAGACCCAGTACTTC; CDR3aa: CASRTGGQETQYF
j_gene: TRBJ1-5; len: 15; abundance: .; d_gene: .; v_gene: TRBV10-3; CDR3nt: TGTGCCATCGGCGAACAGGGAGGTGAGCATCAGCCCCAGCATTTT; CDR3aa: CAIGEQGGEHQPQHF
j_gene: TRBJ2-4; len: 13; abundance: .; d_gene: TRBD1; v_gene: TRBV5-8; CDR3nt: TGTGCCAGCAGCCTGGACAGGGCGAACATTCAGTACTTC; CDR3aa: CASSLDRANIQYF
j_gene: TRBJ2-1; len: 12; abundance: few; d_gene: TRBD2; v_gene: TRBV10-2; CDR3nt: TGCGCCAGCAGACCAGCGGGAGTTGAGCAGTTCTTC; CDR3aa: CASRPAGVEQFF